These T cell receptor beta chains were read from a single sample in a study of control samples from healthy donors and cancer patients. Here immunoSEQ multiplex PCR was the method, and the copy in TCRdb shows in-frame clones only, minus some. The sample includes roughly 100,000 clones, roughly 92% of them seen just once. Sequencing was performed on blood. Receptors originate from a human donor in good health. The donor label of this sample is uncertain. Each CDR3 is given with its conserved first and last residue. Fields, in order: V gene, J gene, CDR3 protein.

v_gene: TRBV11-3
j_gene: TRBJ2-2
CDR3aa: CASSSRTSGGSGELFF

v_gene: TRBV3-1/TRBV3-2
j_gene: TRBJ1-3
CDR3aa: CASSQGDSSGNTIYF

v_gene: TRBV6-2/TRBV6-3
j_gene: TRBJ1-2
CDR3aa: CASSYPLTYGYTF

v_gene: TRBV30
j_gene: TRBJ2-1
CDR3aa: CAWTPSYNEQFF

v_gene: TRBV6-1
j_gene: TRBJ1-3
CDR3aa: CASSEAPDHPGNTIYF

v_gene: TRBV25-1
j_gene: TRBJ2-7
CDR3aa: CASSEGKLPGGWEQYF

v_gene: TRBV18
j_gene: TRBJ2-7
CDR3aa: CASSRLQTGGDSYEQYF

v_gene: TRBV29-1
j_gene: TRBJ1-2
CDR3aa: CSVENGQATGYTF

v_gene: TRBV7-4
j_gene: TRBJ2-1
CDR3aa: CASSLARERGINNEQFF

v_gene: TRBV27
j_gene: TRBJ1-1
CDR3aa: CASSEPPGQGLLKTEAFF

v_gene: TRBV18
j_gene: TRBJ1-1
CDR3aa: CASSPLEGVGTEAFF

v_gene: TRBV30
j_gene: TRBJ2-5
CDR3aa: CAWTAGGLQETQYF

v_gene: TRBV5-6
j_gene: TRBJ1-2
CDR3aa: CASSTGQGLYGYTF

v_gene: TRBV28
j_gene: TRBJ1-2
CDR3aa: CASSLSGVGYGYTF

v_gene: TRBV25-1
j_gene: TRBJ1-1
CDR3aa: CASSEFGSEAFF

v_gene: TRBV6-5
j_gene: TRBJ1-1
CDR3aa: CASSYQGITEAFF

v_gene: TRBV9
j_gene: TRBJ2-2
CDR3aa: CASSVGVTGELFF

v_gene: TRBV6-6
j_gene: TRBJ1-2
CDR3aa: CASLEGARAGGYTF

v_gene: TRBV19
j_gene: TRBJ1-2
CDR3aa: CASSIGQGMGYTF

v_gene: TRBV5-8
j_gene: TRBJ1-1
CDR3aa: CASSLGRVARNTEAFF

v_gene: TRBV3-1/TRBV3-2
j_gene: TRBJ1-5
CDR3aa: CASSQDQLQPQHF

v_gene: TRBV7-9
j_gene: TRBJ1-5
CDR3aa: CASRGALNQPQHF

v_gene: TRBV27
j_gene: TRBJ2-3
CDR3aa: CASSYGGGTDTQYF

v_gene: TRBV12-2
j_gene: TRBJ1-6
CDR3aa: CASRLVGGKGSPLHF

v_gene: TRBV9
j_gene: TRBJ2-2
CDR3aa: CASSPHDRNAGELFF

v_gene: TRBV14
j_gene: TRBJ2-1
CDR3aa: CASSSTGGAYNEQFF

v_gene: TRBV3-1/TRBV3-2
j_gene: TRBJ1-4
CDR3aa: CASSPFEQGVNEKLFF